This T cell receptor beta chain appears in the sequencing data of a study of beta chain features in type 1 diabetes. Sequenced material consisted of expressed TCRB transcripts (all of the isolated RNA was reverse transcribed). TCRdb's copy holds only in-frame clones and misses some; the assay was immunoSEQ multiplex PCR. This sample carries over 700,000 clones, about a sixth of them seen once, and the ten largest clones take about 0.02%. Germline V gene lookup returns CDR1 SGDLS and CDR2 YYNGEE. This CDR3 is built from 15 residues. The V end lost 4 bases, the J end lost 4 bases, and 17 bases lay between the germline ends. This clone was found a few times.

Source material: naive CD4+ T cells from blood. This rearrangement joins TRBV9 to TRBJ1-1, with unresolved D. The sequence was collected from a woman aged 18-29 years in good health. CDR3: CASSPLSPRGTEAFF. CDR3 sequence (DNA): TGTGCCAGCAGCCCTCTGTCACCCCGGGGCACTGAAGCTTTCTTT.